The clone carrying this T cell receptor beta chain was observed at least ten times. The data stem from a study of T cells in Graves' hyperthyroidism and ophthalmopathy. The V gene end was trimmed by 7 bases and the J gene end by 2 bases; junction bases not matched to a gene: 6. The CDR3 sequence is 15 residues long. Germline V gene sequence: CDR1 SGHAT, CDR2 FQNNGV. The CDR3 regions of TCR beta were amplified from RNA transcripts. HTBI primers drove first-round RT-PCR of the TCR CDR3. TCRdb called the multiplex PCR reads again in MiXCR, with one record for every CDR3 protein. This sample has fewer than 500,000 distinct CDR3 sequences, with roughly 14% found just once.

The chain couples TRBV11-2 to TRBJ2-7; 12 nucleotides align to TRBD2. Sequencing input: blood. The clonotype comes from a man between 18 and 35 years old with Graves' ophthalmopathy. This CDR3 is CASTTTSGGPYEQYF. The DNA of the CDR3 is TGTGCCAGCACCACGACTAGCGGGGGACCCTACGAGCAGTACTTC.